This T cell receptor beta chain stems from a study of blood T cells in healthy people across ages (dated by TCRdb to 2013 to 2016). In terms of the full investigation: In model experiments, template switching captured roughly one uniquely barcoded TCR beta cDNA molecule for every two T cells. The study analyzed two additional independent replicas of 1 million unique cDNA reads from the same blood draw for two donors, one aged 18 to 30 and one aged 80 or older. The donors were divided into four age groups: young (average roughly 17 years), middle-aged (around 37), aged (about 56) and long-lived (about 79). The study measured age-related changes in TCR beta repertoire diversity using deep sequencing normalized with unique cDNA molecular identifiers. To avoid experimental bias, donors of different ages were spread randomly across the sequencing lanes. The research as a whole found: There was a strong correlation between observed TCR beta diversity and the percentage of naive T cells measured by flow cytometry. Since profiling was done on bulk unsorted PBMCs, naive and antigen-experienced compartments could not be conclusively compared. As age increased, observed TCR beta diversity per million T cells dropped in a roughly linear way, and a significant reduction was already evident by age about 40. Estimates of total diversity based on one million sequenced T cells were considered lower bounds and underestimates. Compared with the aged group, the long-lived group had more naive CD4+ T cells, fewer expanded clones and increased TCR diversity, suggesting age selection. Donor CMV infection status was unknown, potentially confounding age-related changes in expanded clonotypes.

Receptor libraries were prepared by 5' RACE. Sequencing took place on an Illumina HiSeq 2500. A second PCR of about 6 to 11 cycles was run with a J-beta primer mix and a sample-barcoded 5' primer. Each TCR beta cDNA molecule received a unique molecular identifier from a template-switch 5' adaptor carrying 12 random nucleotides. At least 2.5 million CDR3-containing paired-end reads were obtained from each sample. All of the RNA was converted into first-strand cDNA using the Mint cDNA synthesis kit, with a TRBC-specific oligonucleotide serving as the primer. After uracil-DNA glycosylase treatment, a first 18-cycle PCR used universal primers M1SS and BC2_uni_R on all cDNA. Under the source paper's analysis protocol: For normalization, 1 million high-quality reads were randomly selected from each sample, with every read carrying a distinct molecular identifier. Instead of being binned into consensus sequences, reads with shared molecular identifiers were discarded. MiTCR, run with a Q25 quality threshold and the strictest error-elimination algorithm, handled CDR3 identification, clonotype clustering and error correction. A nonparametric unseen species model with Euler transformation was used to estimate lower-bound total TCR beta diversity. TCRdb applied fastp at Q25 and MiXCR to the public reads, then kept only in-frame beta chains. Each entry merges the rows of one CDR3 protein and shows their most common DNA and genes. The V and J calls were determined by TCRdb, not by the authors. This sample comprises hundreds of thousands of distinct CDR3 sequences, roughly 30% of them detected only once. Of the sample, 15% falls within the top ten clones.

This clonotype was counted only a few times. Its antigen remains unidentified. Within one base of it there is no much larger clone, and no base qualities were kept. From cysteine to phenylalanine, the CDR3 is 16 amino acids long. The entry retains the CDR3 DNA only, 48 bases that are in frame from base 1. V has 2 bases trimmed and J has 2 bases trimmed; junction bases matching no gene number 6. The CDR1 and CDR2 encoded by the germline V gene (reference sequence) are SEHNR and FQNEAQ. The donors were roughly 40 Caucasian individuals from Russia, aged roughly 6 to 100 years, who were systemically healthy. Each donor gave about 9.2 milliliters of peripheral blood, drawn into EDTA-treated Vacutainer tubes. Ficoll-Paque density-gradient centrifugation was used to isolate PBMCs, with at least 6 million obtained per sample. Trizol reagent was used to extract total RNA from PBMCs, with at least 5.5 micrograms per sample. Naive CD45RAhigh/CD27high T cell percentages were measured by flow cytometry on a PBMC aliquot from every donor.

This sequence uses TRBV7-9 and TRBJ2-1, and TRBD1 matches 7 of the central bases. The sequence derives from a woman over 75 in good health. Donor details come from another sample of the same person, matched by shared clones. Sequencing input: blood. Here is the DNA: TGTGCCAGCAGCTTATCCAACAGGGGCCCCTACAATGAGCAGTTCTTC. Translated, it reads CASSLSNRGPYNEQFF.